The 31 T cell receptor beta chains in this list originate from one sample, sequenced in a study of T cells after yellow fever vaccination (dated by TCRdb to between 2018 and 2021). The treatment or condition label on this specimen signifies: live attenuated yellow fever vaccine strain. Libraries were prepared through 5' RACE. Sequencer: Illumina NovaSeq 6000. Starting from the raw public reads, TCRdb applied fastp trimming at Q25, assembled clones with MiXCR and retained in-frame beta chains. Rows merge per CDR3 protein into single entries with the most common DNA and genes. The table for this sample lists approximately 450,000 distinct CDR3 sequences; approximately 18% of them were counted only once. The ten largest clones represent roughly a sixth of the sample. The source was PBMCs, collected before the yellow fever booster vaccination. The source is a man younger than 35 who received the YFV17D yellow fever vaccine.

In its sample, this clonotype was seen a few times. The chain couples TRBV12-3 or TRBV12-4 to TRBJ1-4; unclear D gene. V lost 7 bases to trimming and J lost 8 bases, with 14 bases between them. CDR3 size: 13 residues. The CDR3 region has the DNA TGTGCCAGCACGGACCCGCTTGGCGAAAAACTGTTTTTT. Amino acids: CASTDPLGEKLFF.

This clonotype was seen a handful of times. As DNA, the CDR3 is TGCAGTGCTGGACAGGGGGACACTGAAGCTTTCTTT. Protein sequence: CSAGQGDTEAFF. V is TRBV20-1 and J is TRBJ1-1; TRBD1 matches 10 bases. Germline V gives CDR1 DFQATT, CDR2 SNEGSKA (reference sequence). This CDR3 comprises 12 residues. After removal of 5 bases from V and 3 bases from J, the junction contained 0 bases not matched to a gene.

The gene calls are TRBV7-9 and TRBJ2-5; D is tentatively TRBD1 or TRBD2 (5 bases each). Germline V lookup: CDR1 SEHNR, CDR2 FQNEAQ (reference sequence). V dropped 4 bases and J dropped 5 bases, with 14 bases sitting between them. This CDR3 has 14 residues. CDR3 loop: CASSSPGLSETQYF. In DNA form, the CDR3 reads TGTGCCAGCAGCTCCCCGGGGCTCTCGGAGACCCAGTACTTC.

This clonotype has more than one count but fewer than ten. This sequence joins TRBV9 and TRBJ1-1; TRBD1 might be the D (5 bases). V lost 0 bases, J lost 1 base, and 7 bases lay in between. The CDR3 extends over 14 amino acids. Germline values: CDR1 SGDLS, CDR2 YYNGEE. The DNA of the CDR3 is TGTGCCAGCAGCGTAGGGGGCGCGAACACTGAAGCTTTCTTT. Protein: CASSVGGANTEAFF.

The rearrangement links TRBV28 to TRBJ1-4; TRBD1 aligns across 8 bases. The V and J ends lost 3 bases and 12 bases, in that order; junction bases with no gene match: 9. This CDR3 contains 14 residues. Germline V lookup: CDR1 MDHEN, CDR2 SYDVKM. The CDR3 bases are TGTGCCAGCAGTTTGGGGGCAGGGGGCGCGGAACTGTTTTTT. Amino acids: CASSLGAGGAELFF.

The chain carries TRBV28 and TRBJ2-7, with 10 bases lining up with TRBD1. Per the germline V gene, CDR1 is MDHEN and CDR2 is SYDVKM. CDR3 size: 15 residues. V was clipped by 3 bases and J by 3 bases; unmatched bases: 5. The CDR3 sequence is CASSFSRTGGYEQYF. The CDR3 nucleotides read TGTGCCAGCAGTTTTTCTCGGACAGGGGGCTACGAGCAGTACTTC.

This clonotype was detected only a few times. The chain links TRBV5-5 to TRBJ2-7; 7 nucleotides match TRBD2. With 1 base clipped from V and 2 bases from J, the junction kept 3 bases outside the gene matches. Germline-derived CDR1 and CDR2 are SGHKS and YYEKEE (reference sequence). The CDR3 extends over 14 amino acids. Here the CDR3 DNA reads TGTGCCAGCAGCTTGAGGGACTACGCCTACGAGCAGTACGTC. Translated, it gives CASSLRDYAYEQYV.

The CDR3 DNA reads TGTGCCAGCAGCCTCACCCCGGACAGGGACCATGAAAAACTGTTTTTT. It encodes CASSLTPDRDHEKLFF. V gene TRBV7-2 combines with J gene TRBJ1-4, with 8 bases that match TRBD1. After removal of 5 bases from V and 6 bases from J, the junction contained 11 bases not matched to a gene. The CDR3 consists of 16 residues. Per germline, CDR1 SGHTA and CDR2 FQGNSA.

This clonotype was recorded a few times. The chain is built from TRBV9 and TRBJ2-1; D unresolved. V gave up 0 bases and J gave up 8 bases, with 3 bases separating them. The CDR3 loop spans 11 amino acids. The germline CDR1 and CDR2 sequences are SGDLS and YYNGEE. The CDR3 bases are TGTGCCAGCAGCGTAGAAGATGAGCAGTTCTTC. Translating gives CASSVEDEQFF.

The table lists this clonotype with a few counts. The chain combines TRBV6-2 or TRBV6-3 with TRBJ2-7; 7 positions match TRBD2. The germline gives CDR1 MNHEY, CDR2 SVGEGT. The trim removed 0 bases at V and 0 bases at J, leaving 5 bases unmatched. This CDR3 region has 16 residues. CDR3 region: CASSYSLGTNSYEQYV. DNA for the CDR3: TGTGCCAGCAGTTACTCCCTAGGGACTAACTCCTACGAGCAGTACGTC.

This clonotype has at least ten counts. The rearrangement joins TRBV5-6 to TRBJ2-1; perhaps TRBD2 as D (6 bases). V dropped 2 bases and J dropped 15 bases, with 21 bases sitting between them. Germline values: CDR1 SGHDT, CDR2 YYEEEE. The CDR3 is 14 residues long. The CDR3 protein is CASSFFSPGDTRFF. In nucleotides, the CDR3 is TGTGCCAGCAGCTTCTTCTCTCCGGGAGACACTCGGTTCTTC.

This clonotype turned up a few times. J is TRBJ2-5 and V is TRBV7-2; tentatively, D is TRBD1 or TRBD2 (5 bases each). The germline CDR1 and CDR2 sequences are SGHTA and FQGNSA. The CDR3 spans 14 residues. The V end was cut by 5 bases, the J end by 1 base, with 11 bases between. The CDR3 reads CASSPMGPQETQYF. The CDR3 DNA reads as TGTGCCAGCAGCCCTATGGGACCCCAAGAGACCCAGTACTTC. Looking up the rest from reference TRBV7-2 and TRBJ2-5 gives the full variable domain: GAGVSQSPSNKVTEKGKDVELRCDPISGHTALYWYRQSLGQGLEFLIYFQGNSAPDKSGLPSDRFSAERTGGSVSTLTIQRTQQEDSAVYLCASSPMGPQETQYFGPGTRLLVL.

This clonotype was counted many times. V usage is TRBV20-1 and J usage is TRBJ1-2; 8 bases are shared with TRBD1. The CDR3 is 14 residues long. Looked up from germline, CDR1 is DFQATT and CDR2 is SNEGSKA (reference sequence). The ends lost 3 bases at V and 6 bases at J; junction bases unmatched: 9. The CDR3 loop is CSASLDRVPDGYTF. CDR3 nucleotide sequence: TGCAGTGCTAGCTTGGACAGGGTCCCGGATGGCTACACCTTC.

The sample holds a few counts of this clonotype. The chain recombines TRBV20-1 with TRBJ1-1; D is ambiguous. Trimming shortened V by 3 bases and J by 6 bases, and 8 bases separated the two germline ends. Germline CDR1 and CDR2: DFQATT and SNEGSKA (reference sequence). The CDR3 has 11 residues. The CDR3 loop reads CSASWGSEAFF. The CDR3, as DNA: TGCAGTGCTAGCTGGGGTTCTGAAGCTTTCTTT.

This chain connects TRBV4-1 to TRBJ2-7, with D perhaps matching TRBD2 (6 bases). Germline values: CDR1 MGHRA, CDR2 YSYEKL. V was clipped by 4 bases and J by 3 bases, with 13 bases between them. The CDR3 is made up of 14 amino acids. CDR3: CASSPRGKIYEQYF. The CDR3 nucleotides read TGCGCCAGCAGCCCCCGGGGGAAAATCTACGAGCAGTACTTC.

The chain couples TRBV12-3 or TRBV12-4 to TRBJ1-2; D not resolved. V was shortened by 5 bases and J by 6 bases, with 16 bases between the two germline ends. The CDR3 runs 14 residues. The chain's CDR3 is CASSLRVGMNGYTF. The CDR3 DNA follows: TGTGCCAGCAGTCTCCGGGTCGGGATGAATGGCTACACCTTC.

The chain recombines TRBV18 with TRBJ1-2; perhaps TRBD1 as D (6 bases). V was pared by 4 bases and J by 6 bases, with 12 bases between. The germline gives CDR1 KGHSH, CDR2 LQKENI. CDR3 length equals 13 residues. The CDR3 nucleotides read TGTGCCAGCTCACAGGGTTGGACAGATGGCTACACCTTC. It translates to CASSQGWTDGYTF.

The CDR3 nucleotides are TGCGCCAGCAGCTCCGGGACAGTTTCTTCAGATACGCAGTATTTT. It yields the protein CASSSGTVSSDTQYF. The rearrangement uses TRBV4-1 and TRBJ2-3, with 7 bases aligning to TRBD1. The CDR3 runs to 15 residues. V lost 5 bases, J lost 4 bases, and 9 bases stayed unmatched. Germline-derived CDR1 and CDR2 are MGHRA and YSYEKL.

There are a few counts of this clonotype. The chain uses TRBV4-1 and TRBJ1-2; D perhaps matches TRBD1 (5 bases). V lost 1 base and J 8 bases, leaving 20 bases between the germline ends. Per the germline V gene, CDR1 is MGHRA and CDR2 is YSYEKL. The CDR3 is 16 amino acids. The CDR3 region has the DNA TGCGCCAGCAGCCAAGTCCCCGGGACCGGTGGACGGGGCTACACCTTC. This encodes CASSQVPGTGGRGYTF.

This clonotype was detected a few times. V is TRBV9 and J is TRBJ1-4; TRBD1 agrees at 9 bases. CDR3 size: 14 residues. V trimming: 4 bases; J trimming: 7 bases; junction bases outside the gene matches: 5. Germline CDR1 and CDR2: SGDLS and YYNGEE. CDR3 loop: CASSPRQGGEKLFF. The CDR3 nucleotides are TGTGCCAGCAGCCCCCGACAGGGGGGTGAAAAACTGTTTTTT.

The table lists this clonotype with many counts. The CDR3 sequence: CASSYTDGSYEQYF. The CDR3 DNA sequence: TGCGCCAGCAGTTACACGGACGGCTCCTACGAGCAGTACTTC. The chain joins TRBV10-2 to TRBJ2-7; D remains unclear. Germline V gene lookup returns CDR1 WSHSY and CDR2 SAAADI. V lost 5 bases and J lost 0, with 11 bases in between. This CDR3 has 14 residues.

This clonotype was detected only a few times. A read error is possible here, since a much larger clone lies one base away. The chain uses TRBV5-1 and TRBJ2-3; no clear D. V was trimmed by 0 bases and J by 2 bases, leaving 4 bases between them. Germline V gives CDR1 SGHRS, CDR2 YFSETQ. The CDR3 has 13 amino acids. This chain's CDR3 is CASSLDATDTQYF. Here the CDR3 DNA reads TGCGCCAGCAGCTTGGACGCCACAGATACGCAGTATTTT.

The V gene is TRBV5-1, the J gene TRBJ2-2; D not resolved. Germline CDR1 SGHRS, CDR2 YFSETQ. CDR3 length equals 14 residues. V lost 0 bases to trimming and J lost 7 bases, with 10 bases between them. The CDR3 DNA follows: TGCGCCAGCAGCTTGGAAGGACGGGTCGGGGAGCTGTTTTTT. This gives the protein CASSLEGRVGELFF. The variable domain in full, with the rest retrieved from reference TRBV5-1 and TRBJ2-2, is KAGVTQTPRYLIKTRGQQVTLSCSPISGHRSVSWYQQTPGQGLQFLFEYFSETQRNKGNFPGRFSGRQFSNSRSEMNVSTLELGDSALYLCASSLEGRVGELFFGEGSRLTVL.

J is TRBJ2-3 and V is TRBV6-5; 10 bases agree with TRBD2. This CDR3 spans 16 amino acids. Germline lookup yields CDR1 MNHEY and CDR2 SVGAGI. After removal of 7 bases from V and 3 bases from J, the junction contained 10 bases not matched to a gene. The CDR3 DNA reads TGTGCCAGCACCCCCCAGCGGGGGGGCCGGACAGATACGCAGTATTTT. Translated, it gives CASTPQRGGRTDTQYF.

The V and J genes are TRBV7-3 and TRBJ2-5; the match to TRBD2 covers 8 bases. J lost 1 base, V lost 5 bases, and 6 bases had no gene match. CDR1 SGHTA and CDR2 FQGTGA come from the germline V gene. The CDR3 loop spans 15 amino acids. CDR3 loop: CASSPGGDFQETQYF. The CDR3 DNA reads TGTGCCAGCAGCCCGGGGGGGGACTTCCAAGAGACCCAGTACTTC.

This clonotype occurred a few times. The chain employs TRBV6-6 and TRBJ2-7; 10 bases are shared with TRBD1. V lost 6 bases to trimming and J lost 2 bases; unmatched junction nucleotides: 10. The CDR3 consists of 16 residues. CDR1 is MNHNY, CDR2 SVGAGI, per germline (reference sequence). The chain's CDR3 is CASSRLPGQGPYEQYV. CDR3 in DNA: TGTGCCAGCAGCAGACTGCCGGGACAGGGGCCCTACGAGCAGTACGTC.

The chain is built from TRBV15 and TRBJ2-1; the match to TRBD2 covers 9 bases. V dropped 5 bases and J dropped 4; count of bases not matched to a gene: 12. The CDR3 contains 17 residues. Per the germline V gene, CDR1 is LNHNV and CDR2 is YYDKDF (reference sequence). The CDR3 sequence is CATSVGDAGGGYNEQFF. CDR3 coding DNA: TGTGCCACCAGCGTGGGGGACGCGGGGGGGGGATACAATGAGCAGTTCTTC.

This clonotype was found a few times. The chain uses TRBV7-2 and TRBJ2-5; the match to TRBD2 covers 11 bases. The V gene end was trimmed by 0 bases and the J gene end by 4 bases; junction bases not matched to a gene: 7. Germline CDR1 SGHTA, CDR2 FQGNSA. The CDR3 totals 17 residues. DNA for the CDR3: TGTGCCAGCAGCTTAGCTCTACTAGCGGGGGAGGGAGAGACCCAGTACTTC. It is translated as CASSLALLAGEGETQYF.

This clonotype was counted a few times. This chain links TRBV18 with TRBJ1-5, with D maybe TRBD1 (6 bases). The V and J ends lost 6 bases and 5 bases respectively, with 17 bases between them. CDR1 and CDR2 (germline): KGHSH, LQKENI. CDR3 size: 15 residues. CDR3: CASSAGGRLYQPQHF. The CDR3 DNA is TGTGCCAGCTCCGCGGGGGGGCGCTTATATCAGCCCCAGCATTTT. Full variable domain (outside the CDR3, taken from reference TRBV18 and TRBJ1-5): NAGVMQNPRHLVRRRGQEARLRCSPMKGHSHVYWYRQLPEEGLKFMVYLQKENIIDESGMPKERFSAEFPKEGPSILRIQQVVRGDSAAYFCASSAGGRLYQPQHFGDGTRLSIL.

The chain has TRBV20-1 and TRBJ1-2; no firm D call. The CDR3 runs to 17 residues. Trimming shortened V by 1 base and J by 4 bases, and 22 bases separated the two germline ends. The germline V gene encodes CDR1 DFQATT and CDR2 SNEGSKA (reference sequence). The CDR3 region is CSARVTGVRRYLYGYTF. Written as DNA, the CDR3 is TGCAGTGCTAGAGTAACTGGCGTGCGGCGGTACCTCTATGGCTACACCTTC.

This clonotype was detected only a few times. The chain couples TRBV15 to TRBJ2-5; 9 nucleotides line up with TRBD2. The V gene end was trimmed by 3 bases and the J gene end by 1 base; junction bases not matched to a gene: 6. Germline CDR1 is LNHNV and CDR2 is YYDKDF (reference sequence). The CDR3 covers 16 residues. The CDR3 protein is CATSRSLAGLQETQYF. For the CDR3, the DNA is TGTGCCACCAGCAGGTCCCTAGCGGGGCTCCAAGAGACCCAGTACTTC.